This T cell receptor beta chain was profiled in a study of T cells in Graves' hyperthyroidism and ophthalmopathy. In its sample, this clonotype was seen a few times. Its ends do not fully match the called genes, so a read error is possible. Researchers took RNA transcripts and amplified the TCR beta CDR3 regions from them. Carried out on the TCR CDR3, a first-round RT-PCR used the HTBI primer set. TCRdb fed the multiplex PCR reads into MiXCR, producing one record per CDR3 protein. The sample lists fewer than 650,000 distinct CDR3 sequences; approximately 14% were seen once. Each ophthalmopathy patient scored at least 3 on the Clinical Activity Score and at least 4 on NOSPECS grade, with duration under 3 months. The CDR3 spans 15 residues. In germline, CDR1 is DFQATT, CDR2 SNEGSKA (reference sequence).

The sample taken for sequencing was blood. The rearrangement uses TRBV20-1 and TRBJ2-7; D gene unclear. This clonotype originated in a woman aged 40 to 50 with Graves' ophthalmopathy. CDR3 nucleotides: TGCAGTGCCAGAGATATGGCCAGACCCTCCTACGAGCAGTACTTC. Translated: CSARDMARPSYEQYF.